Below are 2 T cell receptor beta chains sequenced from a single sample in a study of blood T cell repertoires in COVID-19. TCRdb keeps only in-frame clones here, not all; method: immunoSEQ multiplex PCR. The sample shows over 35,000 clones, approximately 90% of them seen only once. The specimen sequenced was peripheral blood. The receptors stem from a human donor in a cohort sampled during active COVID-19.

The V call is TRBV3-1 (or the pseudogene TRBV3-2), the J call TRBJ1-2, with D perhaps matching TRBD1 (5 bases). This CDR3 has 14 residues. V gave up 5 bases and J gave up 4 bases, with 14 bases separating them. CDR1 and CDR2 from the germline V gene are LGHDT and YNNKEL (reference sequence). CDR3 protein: CASSRRTQLYGYTF. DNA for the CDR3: TGTGCCAGCAGCAGGCGGACACAACTCTATGGCTACACCTTC.

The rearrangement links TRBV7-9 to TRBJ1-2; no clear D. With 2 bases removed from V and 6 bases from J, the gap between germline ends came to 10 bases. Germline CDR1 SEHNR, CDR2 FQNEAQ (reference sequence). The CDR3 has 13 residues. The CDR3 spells CASSLLSPNGYTF. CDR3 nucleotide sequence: TGTGCCAGCAGCTTATTGAGTCCGAATGGCTACACCTTC.